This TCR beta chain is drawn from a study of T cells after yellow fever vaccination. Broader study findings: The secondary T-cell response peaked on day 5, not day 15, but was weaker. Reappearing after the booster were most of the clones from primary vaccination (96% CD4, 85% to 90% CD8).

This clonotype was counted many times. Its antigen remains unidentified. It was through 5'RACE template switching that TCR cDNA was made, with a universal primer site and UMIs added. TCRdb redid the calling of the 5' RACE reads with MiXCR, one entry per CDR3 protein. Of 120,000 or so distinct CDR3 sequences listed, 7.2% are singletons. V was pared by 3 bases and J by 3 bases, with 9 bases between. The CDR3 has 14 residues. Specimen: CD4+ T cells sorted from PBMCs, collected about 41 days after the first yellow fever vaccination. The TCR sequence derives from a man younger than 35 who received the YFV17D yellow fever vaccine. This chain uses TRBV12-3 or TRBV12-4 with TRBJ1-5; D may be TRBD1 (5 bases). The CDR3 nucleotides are TGTGCCAGCAGTTTGCGACAGAACAATCAGCCCCAGCATTTT. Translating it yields CASSLRQNNQPQHF.